The rows below give T cell receptor beta chains drawn from one sample of a study of vaccination and CD4 T cells after COVID-19. A single record per CDR3 protein comes from TCRdb applying MiXCR to the PCR reads. The table includes around 2,400 distinct CDR3 sequences, roughly 20% detected once. The antigens of these receptors remain unknown. The specimen sequenced was CD4+ T cells from blood, cultured in vitro. These receptors all stem from a human donor in good health. Each CDR3 is given with its conserved first and last residue. Fields, in order: J gene, D gene, clone size, V gene, CDR3 DNA, CDR3 protein. D genes are given only for firm matches. Rows may omit the clone size; those that give it use once, few, many or a size class.

>TRBJ2-5|NA|medium-sized|TRBV9
TGTGCCAGCAGCGCCAGGGTCACGGAGACCCAGTACTTC
CASSARVTETQYF
>TRBJ1-1|NA|few|TRBV5-1
TGCGCCAGCAGCTTGGAAGGCAGGGGTCACACTGAAGCTTTCTTT
CASSLEGRGHTEAFF
>TRBJ2-2|TRBD2|medium-sized|TRBV20-1
TGCAGTGCCAGACTAGCGGGGGGGATGAACACCGGGGAGCTGTTTTTT
CSARLAGGMNTGELFF
>TRBJ2-7|NA|few|TRBV7-8
TGTGCCAGCAGCCCACCACCCGGGAGAGCGCACGAGCAGTACTTC
CASSPPPGRAHEQYF
>TRBJ1-1|NA|NA|TRBV4-1
TGCGCCAGCAGCCAAGCTCGTGGGAAGAACACTGAAGCTTTCTTT
CASSQARGKNTEAFF
>TRBJ2-1|TRBD2|NA|TRBV29-1
TGCAGCGTTGAAGGAGGACTAGCGGGAGATGATGAGCAGTTCTTC
CSVEGGLAGDDEQFF
>TRBJ1-6|TRBD1|medium-sized|TRBV6-4
TGTGCCAGCAGTGCCGGACAGGGGGGCAATTCACCCCTCCACTTT
CASSAGQGGNSPLHF
>TRBJ2-3|TRBD1|medium-sized|TRBV10-3
TGTGCCATCAGTAACCGGGACAGGGGTTCAGATACGCAGTATTTT
CAISNRDRGSDTQYF
>TRBJ1-4|NA|NA|TRBV6-1
TGTGCCAGCAGTGATTTGATGGTAGGGGAAAAACTGTTTTTT
CASSDLMVGEKLFF
>TRBJ2-5|TRBD1|NA|TRBV2
TGTGCCAGCAGGGGAAAGACAGGGGGTGAGACCCAGTACTTC
CASRGKTGGETQYF
>TRBJ1-5|NA|NA|TRBV12-3/TRBV12-4
TGTGCCAGCAGTTTCTCCTTTAGCAATCAGCCCCAGCATTTT
CASSFSFSNQPQHF
>TRBJ1-2|NA|large|TRBV19
TGTGCCAGCATCCCGAAGGGCCCCGTCTATGGCTACACCTTC
CASIPKGPVYGYTF
>TRBJ2-7|NA|NA|TRBV11-2
TGTGCCAGCAGCTTTTCCAGACCTTCCTACGAGCAGTACTTC
CASSFSRPSYEQYF
>TRBJ2-7|NA|few|TRBV28
TGTGCCAGCAGTACTTTTCGACTCAGGGCCCAGCAGTACTTC
CASSTFRLRAQQYF
>TRBJ2-1|NA|few|TRBV28
TGTGCCAGCAGTTTGCGGGAGCACCAGGGGGGTGAGTTCTTC
CASSLREHQGGEFF
>TRBJ1-2|NA|few|TRBV6-1
TGTGCCAGCAGCTTGACAGCTAACTATGGCTACACCTTC
CASSLTANYGYTF
>TRBJ1-2|TRBD1|NA|TRBV5-4
TGTGCCAGCAGGGGACAGGACTATGGCTACACCTTC
CASRGQDYGYTF
>TRBJ2-1|NA|few|TRBV7-2
TGTGCCAGCAGCTTAGTCTACAATGAGCAGTTCTTC
CASSLVYNEQFF
>TRBJ2-2|NA|few|TRBV7-3
TGTGCCAGCAACCCCCGACCGGTGGCGAACACCGGGGAGCTGTTTTTT
CASNPRPVANTGELFF
>TRBJ1-4|NA|NA|TRBV30
TGTGCCTGGAGTGCCGGGACTAGTAATGAAAAACTGTTTTTT
CAWSAGTSNEKLFF
>TRBJ1-6|NA|medium-sized|TRBV11-2
TGTGCCAGCAGAGACAGGCTGGATTCACCCCTCCACTTT
CASRDRLDSPLHF
>TRBJ2-2|NA|few|TRBV6-7
TGTGCCAGCCCCCCCCCGGGGGAGAGATTCTGGGGGGAGCTGTTTTTT
CASPPPGERFWGELFF
>TRBJ1-2|TRBD1|NA|TRBV4-3
TGCGCCAGCAGCCAAGATCGGCAGGGGGCAGGATATGGCTACACCTTC
CASSQDRQGAGYGYTF
>TRBJ2-4|NA|few|TRBV27
TGTGCCAGCAGTTTATCCGGTTCCGGCGGGGTTCAGTACTTC
CASSLSGSGGVQYF
>TRBJ2-5|TRBD2|NA|TRBV20-1
TGCAGTGTCGGGGGGGGTTTCCAAGAGACCCAGTACTTC
CSVGGGFQETQYF
>TRBJ1-1|NA|medium-sized|TRBV7-5
NA
CISVSEPLEFRDVTEAFF
>TRBJ2-2|TRBD1|few|TRBV2
TGTGCCAGCAGAACTTGGACAGGGGATGGCGGGGAGCTGTTTTTT
CASRTWTGDGGELFF
>TRBJ2-1|NA|NA|TRBV24-1
TGTGCCACCAGTGACCCGGGGTTACTCTACAATGAGCAGTTCTTC
CATSDPGLLYNEQFF
>TRBJ2-3|NA|few|TRBV6-4
TGTGCCAGCAGTGACTGGCCGGGCACAGATACGCAGTATTTT
CASSDWPGTDTQYF
>TRBJ1-6|TRBD1|few|TRBV7-9
TGTGCCAGCAGCTCACACGAAAGACAGGGGCGGGAATCACCCCTCCACTTT
CASSSHERQGRESPLHF
>TRBJ1-1|NA|NA|TRBV12-3/TRBV12-4
TGTGCCAGCAGTCGTACCCGGGGGAACACTGAAGCTTTCTTT
CASSRTRGNTEAFF
>TRBJ2-5|NA|few|TRBV18
TGTGCCAGCTCACCGTCGGGAGAGACCCAGTACTTC
CASSPSGETQYF
>TRBJ1-3|NA|few|TRBV25-1
TGTGCCAGCAGTGACAGTCTCTCTGGAAACACCATATATTTT
CASSDSLSGNTIYF
>TRBJ2-4|TRBD1|NA|TRBV14
TGTGCCAGCAGCCCATTAACAGGGGGCGAATCCAAAAACATTCAGTACTTC
CASSPLTGGESKNIQYF
>TRBJ1-2|NA|medium-sized|TRBV11-2
TGTGCCAGCAGCTTAGTGGAAGGGTATGGCTACACCTTC
CASSLVEGYGYTF
>TRBJ2-5|TRBD2|NA|TRBV10-3
TGTGCCATCGGACTAGCGGGTCAGGAGACCCAGTACTTC
CAIGLAGQETQYF
>TRBJ1-3|NA|few|TRBV2
TGTGCCAGCAGTGAGAGTGAGGCAATTACTGGAAACACCATATATTTT
CASSESEAITGNTIYF
>TRBJ2-3|NA|NA|TRBV25-1
TGTGCCAGCGTATGGGCGTACACGCAGTATTTT
CASVWAYTQYF
>TRBJ2-1|TRBD2|few|TRBV6-1
TGTGCCAGCAGAACGACTAGCGGGGGAAACAATGAGCAGTTCTTC
CASRTTSGGNNEQFF
>TRBJ1-2|NA|medium-sized|TRBV28
TGTGCCAGCACACGAGAGGCTAACTATGGCTACACCTTC
CASTREANYGYTF
>TRBJ2-3|TRBD2|few|TRBV23-1
TGCGCCAGCAGTCAACAGACTAGCGGGGGGGGTTTTGGTACGCAGTATTTT
CASSQQTSGGGFGTQYF
>TRBJ2-1|NA|few|TRBV15
TGTGCCACCAGCAGGTTAGGACTACCCCTTCTTGCCGACAATGAGCAGTTCTTC
CATSRLGLPLLADNEQFF
>TRBJ1-2|TRBD1|medium-sized|TRBV7-2
TGTGCCAGCAGCTTGGGACAGGGCTATGGCTACACCTTC
CASSLGQGYGYTF
>TRBJ2-3|NA|NA|TRBV21-1
TGTGCCAGCAGCAAAGCCCCCAGGGCGGGAGATACGCAGTATTTT
CASSKAPRAGDTQYF
>TRBJ1-1|NA|NA|TRBV6-5
TGTGCCAGCAGTTATGAGGAGGGGGAGGCTTTCTTT
CASSYEEGEAFF
>TRBJ2-7|TRBD1|NA|TRBV20-1
TGCAGTGCTAATCCCCGGGACAGGGGGCCCTACGAGCAGTACTTC
CSANPRDRGPYEQYF
>TRBJ1-6|TRBD1|few|TRBV2
TGTGCCAGCAGTATACAGGGGGTTCTCCTTAGCTCCTATAATTCACCCCTCCACTTT
CASSIQGVLLSSYNSPLHF
>TRBJ1-2|NA|NA|TRBV6-1
TGTGCCAGCAGTGAAGCGGAGGGGTACCGACCCGCCTTC
CASSEAEGYRPAF
>TRBJ2-7|NA|NA|TRBV7-9
TGTGCCAGCAGCTTAGCGGCTGAAATCGAGCAGTACTTC
CASSLAAEIEQYF
>TRBJ2-5|TRBD2|few|TRBV12-3/TRBV12-4
TGTGCCAGCACCCCTGGGGCCGGGGGAGGGGAGACCCAGTACTTC
CASTPGAGGGETQYF
>TRBJ2-7|NA|few|TRBV19
TGTGCCAGTAGTACCGGGACGTCGTCCTACGAGCAGTACTTC
CASSTGTSSYEQYF
>TRBJ1-1|NA|NA|TRBV5-1
TGCGCCAGCAGCTTGAGTTCCAGCCTGAACACTGAAGCTTTCTTT
CASSLSSSLNTEAFF
>TRBJ2-6|TRBD1|NA|TRBV20-1
TGCAGTGCCCGGGGGACAGGGGTCGTGACCGGGGCCAACGTCCTGACTTTC
CSARGTGVVTGANVLTF